In its sample, the clone carrying this TCR beta chain was seen many times. The data derive from a study of T-cell memory formation after mild COVID-19. TCRdb reanalysed the 5' RACE reads using MiXCR and keeps one entry per CDR3 protein. The table records about 620,000 distinct CDR3 sequences, roughly 18% of them present only once. Germline CDR1 is SEHNR and CDR2 is FQNEAQ (reference sequence). The CDR3 is 13 residues long. J lost 7 bases, V lost 6 bases, and 5 bases had no gene match. The sequencing input was PBMCs or a T cell subset sorted from them (not recorded which). J is TRBJ2-1 and V is TRBV7-9; 8 nucleotides line up with TRBD1. This receptor was obtained from an adult woman who had mild COVID-19 (a few samples of this study predate the infection). Cell type and time point are not known. The CDR3 DNA sequence: TGTGCCAGCAGTACCACAGGGGGAAATGAGCAGTTCTTC. This encodes CASSTTGGNEQFF. The whole variable domain, filled in from reference TRBV7-9 and TRBJ2-1, reads DTGVSQNPRHKITKRGQNVTFRCDPISEHNRLYWYRQTLGQGPEFLTYFQNEAQLEKSRLLSDRFSAERPKGSFSTLEIQRTEQGDSAMYLCASSTTGGNEQFFGPGTRLTVL.